The clone carrying this TCR beta chain came up a few times. The antigen remains undetermined. This entry is derived from a study of blood T cells in healthy people across ages. Whole-study results and caveats: Diversity estimates drawn from one million T cells were deemed underestimates. CMV infection status of these donors was not known.

Losses at the gene ends were 4 bases for V and 2 bases for J; bases not matched to a gene: 2. Germline V gene data show CDR1 as SEHNR and CDR2 as FQNEAQ (reference sequence). This CDR3 has 15 amino acids. Together with a sample-barcoded 5' primer, a J-beta primer mix was included in a second PCR lasting roughly 6 to 12 cycles. A 12-random-nucleotide template-switch adaptor tagged each cDNA molecule. Every sample gave at least 3 million paired-end reads containing CDR3. One entry per CDR3 protein results from TCRdb running MiXCR on the 5' RACE reads. The repertoire consists of about 730,000 distinct CDR3 sequences, with roughly two fifths occurring once and the leading ten covering under 25%.

This sequence was found in a woman in her sixties in good health. The chain is built from TRBV7-9 and TRBJ2-3, with 11 bases matching TRBD2. The material sequenced was blood. Written as DNA, the CDR3 is TGTGCCAGCAGCTCGGGACTAGCGGCCACAGATACGCAGTATTTT. Translating it yields CASSSGLAATDTQYF.